The 10 T cell receptor beta chains given below trace back to one sample, sequenced in a study of blood T cell repertoires in COVID-19. Clones were sequenced by immunoSEQ multiplex PCR, and TCRdb holds only the in-frame ones, with some missing. The data hold some 200,000 clones, with around nine tenths observed a single time. Sequenced input: peripheral blood. These receptors were taken from a woman aged 18-30 years who had recovered from COVID-19.

The chain has TRBV6-5 and TRBJ1-6; D unclear. The CDR3 covers 13 residues. The germline V gene encodes CDR1 MNHEY and CDR2 SVGAGI. Trimming took 5 bases from V and 8 from J, leaving 10 bases between them. The CDR3 region is CASSPDGDSPLHF. As DNA, the CDR3 is TGTGCCAGCAGTCCCGACGGAGATTCACCCCTCCACTTT.

The chain employs TRBV6-5 and TRBJ2-3, with 13 positions matching TRBD2. Per the germline V gene, CDR1 is MNHEY and CDR2 is SVGAGI. With V trimmed by 5 bases and J by 9 bases, 5 bases remained unmatched. This CDR3 contains 14 residues. For the CDR3, the DNA is TGTGCCAGCAGTCCCGGGACTAGCGGGATAACGCAGTATTTT. Translating gives CASSPGTSGITQYF.

The chain combines TRBV13 with TRBJ1-1; 8 nucleotides line up with TRBD1. Looked up from germline, CDR1 is PRHDT and CDR2 is FYEKMQ (reference sequence). Unmatched junction bases numbered 10, after V lost 6 bases and J lost 7 bases. The CDR3 runs 14 residues. In DNA form, the CDR3 reads TGTGCCAGCAGTCCCGCAGGGGGCTTTGGTGAAGCTTTCTTT. It specifies CASSPAGGFGEAFF.

This clone was found a few times. This chain links TRBV6-4 with TRBJ2-1, with 7 bases identical to TRBD1. The CDR3 loop spans 15 amino acids. Trimming took 5 bases from V and 2 from J; bases not matched to a gene: 6. The germline V gene has CDR1 MRHNA and CDR2 SNTAGT. The CDR3 is CASSSGTEAYNEQFF. The CDR3, as DNA: TGTGCCAGCAGTTCCGGGACAGAGGCCTACAATGAGCAGTTCTTC.

This chain uses TRBV18 with TRBJ1-4; 7 bases align to TRBD1. The germline gives CDR1 KGHSH, CDR2 LQKENI. V shed 6 bases and J 8 bases; nucleotides not matched to a gene: 9. This CDR3 is 14 amino acids long. The CDR3 loop is CASSPDRVDEKLFF. CDR3 sequence (DNA): TGTGCCAGCTCTCCAGACAGGGTAGACGAAAAACTGTTTTTT.

The table lists this clone with a count of one. This chain links TRBV7-9 with TRBJ2-1; D remains ambiguous. The germline V gene has CDR1 SEHNR and CDR2 FQNEAQ (reference sequence). The V end was cut by 5 bases, the J end by 9 bases, with 11 bases between. There are 12 residues in the CDR3. The CDR3 coding sequence is TGTGCCAGCAGCGTTAGTCGTTTTGAGCAGTTCTTC. It yields the protein CASSVSRFEQFF.

The chain carries TRBV7-8 and TRBJ2-1; tentatively, D is TRBD2 (6 bases). Per the germline V gene, CDR1 is SGHVS and CDR2 is FQNEAQ. V lost 2 bases to trimming and J lost 6 bases, with 20 bases between them. The CDR3 is 17 residues long. CDR3: CASSLRGLPPGSNEQFF. The CDR3 region has the DNA TGTGCCAGCAGCTTAAGAGGATTACCACCCGGGAGCAATGAGCAGTTCTTC.

J is TRBJ1-1 and V is TRBV20-1; D is undetermined. Germline V gives CDR1 DFQATT, CDR2 SNEGSKA (reference sequence). V lost 7 bases to trimming and J lost 11 bases, with 14 bases between them. The CDR3 has 10 amino acids. The CDR3 sequence: CSVGQEEAFF. CDR3 DNA: TGCAGTGTGGGTCAGGAAGAGGCTTTCTTT.

V usage is TRBV7-9 and J usage is TRBJ2-7; the D gene is possibly TRBD2 (6 bases). Germline V gene lookup returns CDR1 SEHNR and CDR2 FQNEAQ (reference sequence). The CDR3 totals 13 residues. Between the trimmed V and J ends, which lost 6 bases and 3 bases, there was a span of 12 bases. CDR3 nucleotide sequence: TGTGCCAGCAGGGGGGGAGACATCTACGAGCAGTACGTC. It translates to CASRGGDIYEQYV.

The rearrangement uses TRBV7-8 and TRBJ2-1; 8 nucleotides match TRBD2. Per germline, CDR1 SGHVS and CDR2 FQNEAQ. With 3 bases clipped from V and 4 bases from J, the junction kept 11 bases outside the gene matches. There are 17 residues in the CDR3. CDR3 nucleotide sequence: TGTGCCAGCAGCTTCGAGGGTTCGGGAGGGGGGTACAATGAGCAGTTCTTC. This gives the protein CASSFEGSGGGYNEQFF.